These T cell receptor beta chains were read from a single sample in a study of T cells after yellow fever vaccination. TCRdb processed the 5' RACE reads anew with MiXCR; each CDR3 protein has one entry. The repertoire has 550,000 to 750,000 distinct CDR3 sequences, about 13% of them found once; the top ten carry around 15%. The sample consisted of PBMCs, taken on the day of the yellow fever booster vaccination. The receptors were sampled from a man aged 25-45 years who received the YFV17D yellow fever vaccine. CDR3s include the opening cysteine and the closing phenylalanine or tryptophan. The D gene is left open where the match is weak. Size tells how often a clone was seen (once, few, many) or the class of an expanded clone, and some rows leave it out.

d_call: TRBD1
clone_size: .
j_call: TRBJ2-1
v_call: TRBV6-1
cdr3_nt: TGTGCCAGCAGGGGACAGGGCCGTTACAATGAGCAGTTCTTC
cdr3_aa: CASRGQGRYNEQFF

d_call: .
clone_size: few
j_call: TRBJ2-4
v_call: TRBV28
cdr3_nt: TGTGCCAGCAGGGAAGGTGTGACCAAAAACATTCAGTACTTC
cdr3_aa: CASREGVTKNIQYF

d_call: TRBD2
clone_size: few
j_call: TRBJ2-3
v_call: TRBV6-1
cdr3_nt: TGTGCCAGCAGGCCTCGGGGGGGCCCAGATACGCAGTATTTT
cdr3_aa: CASRPRGGPDTQYF

d_call: TRBD1
clone_size: .
j_call: TRBJ1-5
v_call: TRBV20-1
cdr3_nt: TGCAGTGCTACCCAGACAGGGAATCAGCCCCAGCATTTT
cdr3_aa: CSATQTGNQPQHF

d_call: .
clone_size: .
j_call: TRBJ2-6
v_call: TRBV7-2
cdr3_nt: TGTGCCAGCCTACCTGGGGCCAACGTCCTGACTTTC
cdr3_aa: CASLPGANVLTF

d_call: TRBD2
clone_size: .
j_call: TRBJ2-1
v_call: TRBV7-3
cdr3_nt: TGTGCCAGCAGCTTAACTAGCGGGAGGTGGGATGAGCAGTTCTTC
cdr3_aa: CASSLTSGRWDEQFF

d_call: .
clone_size: few
j_call: TRBJ1-2
v_call: TRBV14
cdr3_nt: TGTGCCAGCAGCCACGACCTCAGGGGTGGCTACACCTTC
cdr3_aa: CASSHDLRGGYTF

d_call: TRBD1
clone_size: .
j_call: TRBJ1-1
v_call: TRBV7-2
cdr3_nt: TGTGCCAGCAGCATACGGGACAGGGCCACTGAAGCTTTCTTT
cdr3_aa: CASSIRDRATEAFF

d_call: TRBD2
clone_size: few
j_call: TRBJ2-7
v_call: TRBV7-2
cdr3_nt: TGTGCCAGCAGCTTAGTTAGCGGGAGTTACGACGAGCAGTACTTC
cdr3_aa: CASSLVSGSYDEQYF

d_call: .
clone_size: once
j_call: TRBJ2-2
v_call: TRBV5-1
cdr3_nt: TGCGCCAGCAGCTTCGGGGGGCGGAACACCGGGGAGCTGTTTTTT
cdr3_aa: CASSFGGRNTGELFF

d_call: .
clone_size: .
j_call: TRBJ2-6
v_call: TRBV18
cdr3_nt: TGTGCCAGCTCACCACCGACCTTAACTGGGGCCAACGTCCTGACTTTC
cdr3_aa: CASSPPTLTGANVLTF

d_call: .
clone_size: few
j_call: TRBJ2-1
v_call: TRBV7-8
cdr3_nt: TGTGCCAGCAGCTCAGAGGGGGGCCTTGAGCAGTTCTTC
cdr3_aa: CASSSEGGLEQFF

d_call: .
clone_size: few
j_call: TRBJ2-5
v_call: TRBV5-1
cdr3_nt: TGCGCCAGCAGCGCGGCTGTCTTGGGAGAGACCCAGTACTTC
cdr3_aa: CASSAAVLGETQYF

d_call: .
clone_size: .
j_call: TRBJ2-5
v_call: TRBV5-1
cdr3_nt: TGCGCCAGCAGCTTCGATAGGACTGTGAGAGAAGAGACCCAGTACTTC
cdr3_aa: CASSFDRTVREETQYF

d_call: TRBD2
clone_size: few
j_call: TRBJ2-1
v_call: TRBV19
cdr3_nt: TGTGCCAGTAGTATGGGCGGCGGGAGGAACTACAATGAGCAGTTCTTC
cdr3_aa: CASSMGGGRNYNEQFF

d_call: TRBD2
clone_size: .
j_call: TRBJ2-1
v_call: TRBV5-1
cdr3_nt: TGCGCCAGCAGCTTACTAGCGGGAGAAGGGTCCTACAATGAGCAGTTCTTC
cdr3_aa: CASSLLAGEGSYNEQFF

d_call: .
clone_size: few
j_call: TRBJ2-7
v_call: TRBV19
cdr3_nt: TGTGCCAGTAGTATAGTGTCGGATTACGAGCAGTACTTC
cdr3_aa: CASSIVSDYEQYF

d_call: .
clone_size: few
j_call: TRBJ2-7
v_call: TRBV6-5
cdr3_nt: TGTGCCAGCAGTTACGGCGCGGGGAGCTCCTACGAGCAGTACTTC
cdr3_aa: CASSYGAGSSYEQYF

d_call: TRBD2
clone_size: .
j_call: TRBJ2-1
v_call: TRBV29-1
cdr3_nt: TGCAGCGTAGTTGCGGGAGTTGAAAGGTACAATGAGCAGTTCTTC
cdr3_aa: CSVVAGVERYNEQFF

d_call: TRBD2
clone_size: few
j_call: TRBJ2-3
v_call: TRBV7-9
cdr3_nt: TGTGCCAGCAGCTTCAACGGGAGGCCAGATACGCAGTATTTT
cdr3_aa: CASSFNGRPDTQYF

d_call: .
clone_size: .
j_call: TRBJ2-2
v_call: TRBV19
cdr3_nt: TGTGCCAGTAGTAGTTCAAGCTCCCGCTTCACCGGGGAGCTGTTTTTT
cdr3_aa: CASSSSSSRFTGELFF

d_call: TRBD2
clone_size: few
j_call: TRBJ2-3
v_call: TRBV6-5
cdr3_nt: TGTGCCAGCAGTTACTCAATAGCGGGAGACACAGATACGCAGTATTTT
cdr3_aa: CASSYSIAGDTDTQYF

d_call: TRBD2
clone_size: .
j_call: TRBJ2-1
v_call: TRBV20-1
cdr3_nt: TGCAGTGCTAGAGGTGGTAGCGGGGGGGGATTCAACAATGAGCAGTTCTTC
cdr3_aa: CSARGGSGGGFNNEQFF

d_call: .
clone_size: .
j_call: TRBJ2-5
v_call: TRBV20-1
cdr3_nt: TGCAGTGCTGGGGTATTGGACCACCCCGGGGAGACCCAGTACTTC
cdr3_aa: CSAGVLDHPGETQYF

d_call: .
clone_size: .
j_call: TRBJ1-6
v_call: TRBV6-5
cdr3_nt: TGTGCCAGCAGTTACGATAGGGGTTCACCCCTCCACTTT
cdr3_aa: CASSYDRGSPLHF

d_call: .
clone_size: .
j_call: TRBJ2-7
v_call: TRBV20-1
cdr3_nt: TGCAGTGCTAGAAACACCGGGACCTCCGCCTACGAGCAGTACTTC
cdr3_aa: CSARNTGTSAYEQYF

d_call: TRBD1
clone_size: .
j_call: TRBJ2-5
v_call: TRBV7-9
cdr3_nt: TGTGCCAGCAACCTAGGACAGGGTTGGCCCAGTGGGGAGACCCAGTACTTC
cdr3_aa: CASNLGQGWPSGETQYF

d_call: .
clone_size: few
j_call: TRBJ2-7
v_call: TRBV7-2
cdr3_nt: TGTGCCAGCAGCTTATTGGGGTCCGAGCAGTACTTC
cdr3_aa: CASSLLGSEQYF

d_call: .
clone_size: .
j_call: TRBJ2-1
v_call: TRBV20-1
cdr3_nt: TGCAGAATGGGGAGCTCCTACAATGAGCAGTTCTTC
cdr3_aa: CRMGSSYNEQFF

d_call: TRBD2
clone_size: .
j_call: TRBJ2-1
v_call: TRBV20-1
cdr3_nt: TGCAGTGCGACCCTACTAGCGGGAGGGGACAATGAGCAGTTCTTC
cdr3_aa: CSATLLAGGDNEQFF

d_call: .
clone_size: few
j_call: TRBJ2-2
v_call: TRBV6-5
cdr3_nt: TGTGCCATAGCGTCGAACACCGGGGAGCTGTTTTTT
cdr3_aa: CAIASNTGELFF

d_call: .
clone_size: .
j_call: TRBJ2-1
v_call: TRBV12-3/TRBV12-4
cdr3_nt: TGTGCCAGCAATGAAAGACTAGTTGACAATGAGCAGTTCTTC
cdr3_aa: CASNERLVDNEQFF

d_call: .
clone_size: many
j_call: TRBJ2-5
v_call: TRBV6-2/TRBV6-3
cdr3_nt: TGTGCCAGCAGTTATGGAGCGGAGCAAGAGACCCAGTACTTC
cdr3_aa: CASSYGAEQETQYF

d_call: .
clone_size: few
j_call: TRBJ2-2
v_call: TRBV19
cdr3_nt: TGTGCCAGTAGCAGGGTCACCGGGGAGCTGTTTTTT
cdr3_aa: CASSRVTGELFF

d_call: .
clone_size: few
j_call: TRBJ2-2
v_call: TRBV10-3
cdr3_nt: TGTGCCATCAGTGTCCAGGAGTTCGGGGAGCTGTTTTTT
cdr3_aa: CAISVQEFGELFF

d_call: .
clone_size: few
j_call: TRBJ2-3
v_call: TRBV6-5
cdr3_nt: TGTGCCAGCAGTTATCTGGGGGAGGCAGATACGCAGTATTTT
cdr3_aa: CASSYLGEADTQYF